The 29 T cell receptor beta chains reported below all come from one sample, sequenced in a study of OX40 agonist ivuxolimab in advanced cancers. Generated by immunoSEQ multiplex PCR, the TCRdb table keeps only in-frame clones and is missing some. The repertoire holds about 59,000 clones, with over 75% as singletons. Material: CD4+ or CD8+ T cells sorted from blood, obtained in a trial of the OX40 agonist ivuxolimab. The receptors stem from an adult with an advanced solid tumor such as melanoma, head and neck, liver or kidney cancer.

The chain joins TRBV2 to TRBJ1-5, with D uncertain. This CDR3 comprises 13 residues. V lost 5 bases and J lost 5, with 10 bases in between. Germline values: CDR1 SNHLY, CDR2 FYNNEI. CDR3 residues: CASSSGMDQPQHF. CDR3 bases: TGTGCCAGCAGTTCGGGGATGGATCAGCCCCAGCATTTT. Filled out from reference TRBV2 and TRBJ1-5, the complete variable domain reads EPEVTQTPSHQVTQMGQEVILRCVPISNHLYFYWYRQILGQKVEFLVSFYNNEISEKSEIFDDQFSVERPDGSNFTLKIRSTKLEDSAMYFCASSSGMDQPQHFGDGTRLSIL.

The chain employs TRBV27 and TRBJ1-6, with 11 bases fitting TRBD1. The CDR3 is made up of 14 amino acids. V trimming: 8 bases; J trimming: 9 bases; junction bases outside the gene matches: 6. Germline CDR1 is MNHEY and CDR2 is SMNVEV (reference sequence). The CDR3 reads CASGRDRGISPLHF. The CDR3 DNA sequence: TGTGCCAGCGGACGGGACAGGGGGATTTCACCCCTCCACTTT.

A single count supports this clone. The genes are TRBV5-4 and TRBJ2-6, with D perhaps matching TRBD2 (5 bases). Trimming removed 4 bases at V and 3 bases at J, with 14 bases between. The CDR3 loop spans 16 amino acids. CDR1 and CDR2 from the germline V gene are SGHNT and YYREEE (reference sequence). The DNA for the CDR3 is TGTGCCAGCAGCCAGATTCGGGGTTATGGGGCCAACGTCCTGACTTTC. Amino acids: CASSQIRGYGANVLTF.

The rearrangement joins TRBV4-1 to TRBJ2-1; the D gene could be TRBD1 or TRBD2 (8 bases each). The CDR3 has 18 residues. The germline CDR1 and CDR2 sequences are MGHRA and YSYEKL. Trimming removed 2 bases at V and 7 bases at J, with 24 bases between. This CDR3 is CASSQLFGRDRKVNEQFF. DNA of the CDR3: TGCGCCAGCAGCCAATTATTCGGGAGGGACAGGAAAGTTAATGAGCAGTTCTTC.

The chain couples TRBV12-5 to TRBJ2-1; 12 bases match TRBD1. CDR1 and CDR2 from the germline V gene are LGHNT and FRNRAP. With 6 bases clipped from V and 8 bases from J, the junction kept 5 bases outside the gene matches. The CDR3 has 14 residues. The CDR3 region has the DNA TGTGCTAGTGGGGGGACAGGGGGCGTTTATGAGCAGTTCTTC. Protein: CASGGTGGVYEQFF.

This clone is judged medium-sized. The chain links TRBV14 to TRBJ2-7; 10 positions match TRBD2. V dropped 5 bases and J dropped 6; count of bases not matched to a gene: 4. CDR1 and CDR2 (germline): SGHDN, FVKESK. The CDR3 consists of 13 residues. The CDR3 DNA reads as TGTGCCAGCAGCAGGCTAGCGGGAGCCGAGCAGTACTTC. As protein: CASSRLAGAEQYF.

Written as DNA, the CDR3 is TGTGCCAGCAGCTCCGGGACAGGGGTCGGAGAAAAACTGTTTTTT. Translating gives CASSSGTGVGEKLFF. The chain recombines TRBV28 with TRBJ1-4; 10 nucleotides agree with TRBD1. Germline-derived CDR1 and CDR2 are MDHEN and SYDVKM. The ends lost 6 bases at V and 8 bases at J; junction bases unmatched: 9. The CDR3 extends over 15 amino acids.

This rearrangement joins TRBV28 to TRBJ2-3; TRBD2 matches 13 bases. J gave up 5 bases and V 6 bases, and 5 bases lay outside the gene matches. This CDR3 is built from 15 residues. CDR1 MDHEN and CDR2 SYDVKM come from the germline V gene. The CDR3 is CASRGLAGVGDTQYF. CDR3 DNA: TGTGCCAGCAGAGGACTAGCGGGGGTGGGAGATACGCAGTATTTT.

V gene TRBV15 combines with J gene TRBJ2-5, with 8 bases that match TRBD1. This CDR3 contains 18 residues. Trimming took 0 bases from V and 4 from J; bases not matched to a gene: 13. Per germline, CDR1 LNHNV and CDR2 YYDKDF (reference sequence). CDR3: CATSRDRAGGPTPETQYF. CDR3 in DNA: TGTGCCACCAGCAGAGATCGGGCAGGGGGCCCAACCCCAGAGACCCAGTACTTC.

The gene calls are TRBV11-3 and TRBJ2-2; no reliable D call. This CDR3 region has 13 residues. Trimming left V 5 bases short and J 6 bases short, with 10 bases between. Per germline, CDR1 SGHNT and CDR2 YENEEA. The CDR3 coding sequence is TGTGCCAGCAGCCAGCACGGTGCCGGGGAGCTGTTTTTT. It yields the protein CASSQHGAGELFF.

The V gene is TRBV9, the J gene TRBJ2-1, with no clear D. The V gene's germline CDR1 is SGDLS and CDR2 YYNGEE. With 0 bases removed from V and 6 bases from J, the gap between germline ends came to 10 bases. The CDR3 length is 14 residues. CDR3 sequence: CASSVVPFINEQFF. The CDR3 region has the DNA TGTGCCAGCAGCGTAGTTCCTTTCATCAATGAGCAGTTCTTC. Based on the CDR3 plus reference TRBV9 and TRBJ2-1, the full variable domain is DSGVTQTPKHLITATGQRVTLRCSPRSGDLSVYWYQQSLDQGLQFLIQYYNGEERAKGNILERFSAQQFPDLHSELNLSSLELGDSALYFCASSVVPFINEQFFGPGTRLTVL.

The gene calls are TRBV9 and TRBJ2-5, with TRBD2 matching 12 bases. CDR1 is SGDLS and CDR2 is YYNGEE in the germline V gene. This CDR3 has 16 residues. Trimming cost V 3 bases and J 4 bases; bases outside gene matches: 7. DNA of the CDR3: TGTGCCAGCAGCGCCCCACTAGCGGGAGGTGTAGAGACCCAGTACTTC. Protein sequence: CASSAPLAGGVETQYF.

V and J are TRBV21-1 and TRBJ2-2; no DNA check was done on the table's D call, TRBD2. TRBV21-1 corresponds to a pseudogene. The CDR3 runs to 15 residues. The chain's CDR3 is CASTHGGVRNRGAVF. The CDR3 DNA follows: TGTGCCAGCACCCACGGAGGAGTACGAAACCGGGGAGCTGTTTTT.

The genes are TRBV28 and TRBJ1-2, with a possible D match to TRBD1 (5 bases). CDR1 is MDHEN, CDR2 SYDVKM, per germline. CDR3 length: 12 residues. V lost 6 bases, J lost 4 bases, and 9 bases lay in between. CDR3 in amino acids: CASRGLGYGYTF. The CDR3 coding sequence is TGTGCCAGCAGGGGGCTGGGCTATGGCTACACCTTC.

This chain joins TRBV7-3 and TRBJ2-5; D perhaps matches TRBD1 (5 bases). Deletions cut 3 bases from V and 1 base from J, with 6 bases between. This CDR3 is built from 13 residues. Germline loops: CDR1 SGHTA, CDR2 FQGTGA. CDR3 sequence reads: CASSFGAQETQYF. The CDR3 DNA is TGTGCCAGCAGCTTTGGGGCCCAAGAGACCCAGTACTTC.

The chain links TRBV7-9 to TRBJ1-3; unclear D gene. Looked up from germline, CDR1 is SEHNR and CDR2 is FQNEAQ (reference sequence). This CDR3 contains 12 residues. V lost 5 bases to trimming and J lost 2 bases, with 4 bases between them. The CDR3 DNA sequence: TGTGCCAGCAGCCAAACTGGAAACACCATATATTTT. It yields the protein CASSQTGNTIYF.

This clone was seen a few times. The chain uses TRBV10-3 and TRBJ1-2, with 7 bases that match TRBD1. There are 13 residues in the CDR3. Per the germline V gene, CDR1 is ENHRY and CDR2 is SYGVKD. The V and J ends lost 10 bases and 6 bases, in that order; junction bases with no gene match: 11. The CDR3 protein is CATRGADTDGYTF. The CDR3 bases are TGTGCCACCAGGGGGGCTGATACGGATGGCTACACCTTC.

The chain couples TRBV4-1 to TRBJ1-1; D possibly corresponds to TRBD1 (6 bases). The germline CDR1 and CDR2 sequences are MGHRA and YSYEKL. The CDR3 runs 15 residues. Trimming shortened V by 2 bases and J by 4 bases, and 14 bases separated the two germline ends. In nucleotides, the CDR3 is TGCGCCAGCAGCCAAAATAAACAGGGTGGCACTGAAGCTTTCTTT. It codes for CASSQNKQGGTEAFF.

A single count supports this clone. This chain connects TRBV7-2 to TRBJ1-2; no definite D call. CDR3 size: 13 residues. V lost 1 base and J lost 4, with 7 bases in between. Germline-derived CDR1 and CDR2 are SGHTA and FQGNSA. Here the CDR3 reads CASSLDGFYGYTF. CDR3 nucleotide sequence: TGTGCCAGCAGCTTAGACGGGTTCTATGGCTACACCTTC.

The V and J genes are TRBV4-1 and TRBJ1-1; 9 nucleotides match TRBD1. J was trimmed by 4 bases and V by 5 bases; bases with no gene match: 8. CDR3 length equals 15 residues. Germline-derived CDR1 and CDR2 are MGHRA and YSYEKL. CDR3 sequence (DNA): TGCGCCAGCAGCAAACGACAGGGGGGTTTCACTGAAGCTTTCTTT. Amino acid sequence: CASSKRQGGFTEAFF.

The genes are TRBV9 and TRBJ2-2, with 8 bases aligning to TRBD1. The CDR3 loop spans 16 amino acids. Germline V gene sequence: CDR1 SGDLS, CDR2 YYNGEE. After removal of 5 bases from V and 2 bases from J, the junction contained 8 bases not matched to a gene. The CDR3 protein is CASRDGTGLNTGELFF. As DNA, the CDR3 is TGTGCCAGCAGAGACGGGACAGGCCTTAACACCGGGGAGCTGTTTTTT.

The CDR3 here is CASSPERMGELFF. CDR3 DNA sequence: TGTGCCAGCAGCCCGGAGAGGATGGGGGAGCTGTTTTTT. V is TRBV7-2 and J is TRBJ2-2; unclear D gene. The germline V gene has CDR1 SGHTA and CDR2 FQGNSA. Trimming cost V 5 bases and J 8 bases, with 12 bases left between them. The CDR3 loop spans 13 amino acids.

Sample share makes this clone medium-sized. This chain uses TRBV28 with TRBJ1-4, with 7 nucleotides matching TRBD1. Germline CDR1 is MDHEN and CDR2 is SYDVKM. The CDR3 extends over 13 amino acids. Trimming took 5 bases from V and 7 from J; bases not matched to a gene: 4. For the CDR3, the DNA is TGTGCCAGCAGTGAGGGGGCGGGTGAAAAACTGTTTTTT. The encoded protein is CASSEGAGEKLFF. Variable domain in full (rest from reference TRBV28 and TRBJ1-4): DVKVTQSSRYLVKRTGEKVFLECVQDMDHENMFWYRQDPGLGLRLIYFSYDVKMKEKGDIPEGYSVSREKKERFSLILESASTNQTSMYLCASSEGAGEKLFFGSGTQLSVL.

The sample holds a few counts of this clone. CDR3 loop: CASSLQMGVPNTEAFF. The CDR3 DNA is TGTGCCAGCAGCTTACAGATGGGCGTTCCGAACACTGAAGCTTTCTTT. The rearrangement joins TRBV11-2 to TRBJ1-1; D not resolved. The ends were cut back, 2 bases at V and 1 base at J, with 14 bases in the middle. CDR1 is SGHAT, CDR2 FQNNGV, per germline. The CDR3 runs to 16 residues.

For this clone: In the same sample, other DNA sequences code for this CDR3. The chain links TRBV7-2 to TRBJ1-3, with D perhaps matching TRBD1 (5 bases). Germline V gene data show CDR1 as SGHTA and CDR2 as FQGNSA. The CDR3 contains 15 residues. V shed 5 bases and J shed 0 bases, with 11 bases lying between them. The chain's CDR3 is CASSRDGYSGNTIYF. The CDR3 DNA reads TGTGCCAGCAGCAGGGACGGGTACTCTGGAAACACCATATATTTT.

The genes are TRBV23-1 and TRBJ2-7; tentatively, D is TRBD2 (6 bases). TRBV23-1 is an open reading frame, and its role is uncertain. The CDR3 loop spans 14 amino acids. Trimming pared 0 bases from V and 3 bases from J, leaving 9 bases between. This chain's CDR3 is CASSQSWGDYEQYF. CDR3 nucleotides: TGCGCCAGCAGTCAATCGTGGGGGGACTACGAGCAGTACTTC.

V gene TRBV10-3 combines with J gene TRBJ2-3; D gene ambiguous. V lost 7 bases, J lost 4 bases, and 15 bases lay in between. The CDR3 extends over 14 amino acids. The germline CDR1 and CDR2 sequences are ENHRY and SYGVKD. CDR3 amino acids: CAIKATQVPDTQYF. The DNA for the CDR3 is TGTGCCATCAAGGCCACCCAGGTCCCAGATACGCAGTATTTT.

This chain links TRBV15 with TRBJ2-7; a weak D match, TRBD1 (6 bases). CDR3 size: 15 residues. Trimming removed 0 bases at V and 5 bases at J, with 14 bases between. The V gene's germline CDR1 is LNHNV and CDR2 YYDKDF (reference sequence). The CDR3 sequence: CATSRDEQQGDEQYF. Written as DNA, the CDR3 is TGTGCCACCAGCAGAGACGAGCAACAGGGCGACGAGCAGTACTTC.

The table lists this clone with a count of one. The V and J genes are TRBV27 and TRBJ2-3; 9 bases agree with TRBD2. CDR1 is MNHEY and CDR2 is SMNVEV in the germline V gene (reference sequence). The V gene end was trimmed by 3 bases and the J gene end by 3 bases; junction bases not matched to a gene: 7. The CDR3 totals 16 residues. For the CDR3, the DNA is TGTGCCAGCAGTTTCTTCCTAGCGGGACTTACAGATACGCAGTATTTT. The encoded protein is CASSFFLAGLTDTQYF.